Below, 11 T cell receptor beta chains from the same sample are listed, as sequenced in a study of Graves' ophthalmopathy and Graves' hyperthyroidism. Amplifying from RNA transcripts, the study obtained TCR beta CDR3 regions. HTBI-primed RT-PCR formed the first round, and a multiplex PCR formed the second. TCRdb re-called the multiplex PCR reads with MiXCR, one entry per CDR3 protein. Among 500,000 to 700,000 distinct CDR3 sequences listed, about 24% were seen once. The sequencing sample was made of peripheral blood. These TCRs come from a young woman with stable Graves' hyperthyroidism. Some clones in this sample may be carry-over from other donors' samples.

This clonotype was observed many times. This sequence joins TRBV12-3 or TRBV12-4 and TRBJ1-2; 7 nucleotides match TRBD1. The length of the CDR3 is 15 residues. The ends lost 5 bases at V and 8 bases at J; junction bases unmatched: 14. CDR3 in DNA: TGTGCCAGCAGTACAATACGACAGGGCCTCTTCGGCTACACCTTC. Translating gives CASSTIRQGLFGYTF.

This clonotype occurred many times. For the CDR3, the DNA is TGCGCCAGCAGCCAAGAAAAGTACAGGCCCGATCAAGCTTTCTTT. Its protein product is CASSQEKYRPDQAFF. The chain joins TRBV4-1 to TRBJ1-1, with a weak D call TRBD1 (5 bases). Looked up from germline, CDR1 is MGHRA and CDR2 is YSYEKL. Trimming took off 0 bases at V and 9 bases at J, with 17 bases between the two ends. The CDR3 totals 15 residues.

This clonotype was observed at least ten times. This chain connects TRBV6-5 to TRBJ1-1; D remains ambiguous. Germline V lookup: CDR1 MNHEY, CDR2 SVGAGI. CDR3 length: 14 residues. With 2 bases removed from V and 1 base from J, the gap between germline ends came to 8 bases. CDR3 amino acids: CASSYGPKNTEAFF. As DNA, the CDR3 is TGTGCCAGCAGTTACGGACCTAAGAACACTGAAGCTTTCTTT.

This clonotype was seen ten or more times. The chain is built from TRBV29-1 and TRBJ1-2, with unresolved D. Trimming took 1 base from V and 4 from J, leaving 13 bases between them. The V gene's germline CDR1 is SQVTM and CDR2 ANQGSEA. The CDR3 totals 14 residues. Here the CDR3 reads CSVEAIRGGYGYTF. The CDR3 coding sequence is TGCAGCGTTGAAGCTATCAGAGGCGGCTATGGCTACACCTTC.

This clonotype has at least ten counts. The chain is built from TRBV18 and TRBJ2-7, with 7 bases identical to TRBD1. The CDR3 consists of 14 residues. With V trimmed by 6 bases and J by 1 base, 6 bases remained unmatched. Germline V CDR1 and CDR2: KGHSH, LQKENI. The CDR3 DNA sequence: TGTGCCAGCTCCCTGGACAGGATGTCCTACGAGCAGTACTTC. This translates into CASSLDRMSYEQYF.

This clonotype has at least ten counts. The gene calls are TRBV9 and TRBJ1-5; a possible D gene is TRBD1 (6 bases). The CDR3 extends over 15 amino acids. The V gene's germline CDR1 is SGDLS and CDR2 YYNGEE. The germline V and J ends were trimmed by 0 bases and 7 bases, with 14 bases remaining between them. Here the CDR3 reads CASSVGLQGNQPQHF. In DNA form, the CDR3 reads TGTGCCAGCAGCGTAGGCCTTCAGGGGAACCAGCCCCAGCATTTT.

This chain connects TRBV7-2 to TRBJ1-6; D perhaps matches TRBD1 (5 bases). CDR3 size: 14 residues. V was clipped by 5 bases and J by 7 bases, with 12 bases between them. The V gene's germline CDR1 is SGHTA and CDR2 FQGNSA. This CDR3 reads CASSRGHSNSPLHF. CDR3 coding DNA: TGTGCCAGCAGCCGCGGACACTCGAATTCACCCCTCCACTTT.

This clonotype came up many times. V usage is TRBV12-5 and J usage is TRBJ1-1, with D possibly matching TRBD1 (5 bases). V shed 1 base and J shed 8 bases, with 20 bases lying between them. The CDR3 has 16 amino acids. From germline, CDR1 is LGHNT and CDR2 FRNRAP. As DNA, the CDR3 is TGTGCTAGTGGTTTGGCACCTGGGGCGGGGCTGGTGGAAGCTTTCTTT. This codes for CASGLAPGAGLVEAFF.

This clonotype was counted many times. The chain recombines TRBV7-2 with TRBJ1-1; no firm D call. Per the germline V gene, CDR1 is SGHTA and CDR2 is FQGNSA. V was clipped by 5 bases and J by 7 bases, with 11 bases between them. The CDR3 is made up of 12 amino acids. This CDR3 reads CASSRDAGEAFF. The DNA for the CDR3 is TGTGCCAGCAGCCGAGATGCGGGTGAAGCTTTCTTT. The full variable domain, rest sourced from reference TRBV7-2 and TRBJ1-1, is GAGVSQSPSNKVTEKGKDVELRCDPISGHTALYWYRQSLGQGLEFLIYFQGNSAPDKSGLPSDRFSAERTGGSVSTLTIQRTQQEDSAVYLCASSRDAGEAFFGQGTRLTVV.

At least ten counts were recorded for this clonotype. The J gene is TRBJ2-2, the V gene TRBV28; 7 bases fit TRBD1. The length of the CDR3 is 14 residues. J gave up 8 bases and V 7 bases, and 10 bases lay outside the gene matches. Germline V lookup: CDR1 MDHEN, CDR2 SYDVKM. CDR3 region: CASIAGGTSGELFF. The CDR3 DNA sequence: TGTGCCAGCATAGCAGGGGGTACATCGGGGGAGCTGTTTTTT. Full variable domain (rest looked up from reference TRBV28 and TRBJ2-2): DVKVTQSSRYLVKRTGEKVFLECVQDMDHENMFWYRQDPGLGLRLIYFSYDVKMKEKGDIPEGYSVSREKKERFSLILESASTNQTSMYLCASIAGGTSGELFFGEGSRLTVL.

Remarks on this clonotype: A much larger clone lies a single base off, so this may be a read error. Since the CDR3 does not end with the conserved phenylalanine or tryptophan, this likely comes from a read error. The chain uses TRBV19 and TRBJ1-5, with D unclear. Germline CDR1 is LNHDA and CDR2 is SQIVND (reference sequence). V dropped 6 bases and J dropped 2 bases, with 17 bases sitting between them. The CDR3 runs 16 residues. CDR3 loop: CASRRKVGAGNQPQHV. In nucleotides, the CDR3 is TGTGCCAGTAGACGAAAGGTGGGTGCGGGCAATCAGCCCCAGCATGTT.